This TCR beta chain was sequenced in a study of blood T cell repertoires in COVID-19 (TCRdb year 2020). The study in broad terms: The collaborator samples originated in the United States, Italy and Spain and spanned the acute and convalescent phases of COVID-19. The repertoires were made available in a free public database intended to serve as a resource for research on the immune response to SARS-CoV-2. Where available, HLA class I and class II types were obtained from metadata supplied by the sample provider rather than from assay-based typing. Subjects who had been exposed to COVID-19, were actively infected with it, or had recovered from it provided the deeply sampled blood TCRbeta repertoires that made up the dataset. The material from the prospective study consisted of cDNA or gDNA derived from T cells, B-cell-depleted T cells, or PBMCs. The samples were drawn from the first 160 participants of the ongoing ImmuneRACE study and from 950 to 1,500 subjects provided by 6 global collaborators. The sample metadata nearly always contained a de-identified subject ID, COVID-19 status, age in years and sex. Overall study outcomes, separate from this receptor: Clinical and demographic metadata were provided uncurated, with the amount varying by source and participant.

TCRbeta CDR3 regions were amplified from genomic DNA by means of the immunoSEQ Assay, a bias-controlled multiplex PCR. The study's processing was this. The number of nucleated cells in each sample was estimated by amplification of reference gene primers within the assay. To quantify the absolute abundance of each unique TCRbeta CDR3 rearrangement, sequence reads were collapsed and filtered. For each sample, productive Simpson clonality was calculated by taking the square root of Simpson's diversity index across productive rearrangements. Held by TCRdb, this immuneACCESS table contains in-frame sequences only and omits some clones. Under half of the omission traces to an unresolved V gene where checked; the cause of the rest is unknown. V and J calls and clone size come straight from that table; D and trimming were deduced from the DNA. Here the sample has just over 650,000 clones; just under 90% occur a single time. The ten largest clones take up roughly 0.25% of the sample.

CDR1 and CDR2 were assigned from the germline V gene as MRHNA and SNTAGT. Compared with germline, V lacks 0 bases and J lacks 7 bases; bases without a gene match: 2. The CDR3 goes from the cysteine to the phenylalanine over 14 residues. The entry retains the CDR3 DNA only, 42 bases that are in frame from base 1. Remarks on this clone: Its antigen remains unidentified. Per-nucleotide qualities are absent, and no much larger clonotype sits a single base away.

Collaborating institutions collected whole blood in K2EDTA tubes following their own protocols. For TCRbeta analysis, collaborators shipped samples as frozen whole blood, isolated PBMCs, or DNA extracted from either of those sample types. Recombination joined TRBV6-4 with TRBJ1-1; 10 nucleotides in the junction match TRBD1. The sample was peripheral blood. The sequence derives from a woman in her late teens or twenties with acute or convalescent COVID-19. CDR3 reads: CASSDSGDRGEAFF. Read as DNA, the sequence is TGTGCCAGCAGTGACTCGGGGGACAGGGGTGAAGCTTTCTTT.